The clone carrying this T cell receptor (beta chain) was counted many times. Its antigen is undetermined. This entry belongs to a study of T cell repertoires in cytomegalovirus infection. Study-wide context: Indicated by public TCR beta signatures were CMV infection and matching HLA type.

Study-wide results and caveats: In two of eight donors, the top clonotype was HLA-C-restricted CMV-specific. CMV carriers with the relevant HLA were identified by cumulative public TCR beta family frequency.

MiXCR, run by TCRdb on the reads, gives a single entry per CDR3 protein. The table shows roughly 240,000 distinct CDR3 sequences, with approximately 6.7% occurring only once. Trimming removed 7 bases from V and 3 bases from J; junction bases left unmatched: 3. CDR3 size: 13 residues. Germline V CDR1 and CDR2: MNHEY, SVGEGT. The chain combines TRBV6-2 or TRBV6-3 with TRBJ1-5; the match to TRBD1 covers 7 bases. The TCR sequence derives from a human donor in good health (CMV status not recorded). Some clones in this sample may be carry-over from other donors' samples. The specimen was PBMCs. The DNA of the CDR3 is TGTGCCAGCATGGGACAGCTCAATCAGCCCCAGCATTTT. Amino acids: CASMGQLNQPQHF.